A selection of T cell receptor beta chains follows, all from one sample in a study of T cell repertoires in cytomegalovirus infection. TCRdb re-called the reads through MiXCR, storing one row per CDR3 protein. There are under 200,000 distinct CDR3 sequences in the sample; about a tenth occur only once, and 4.6% lies in the top ten. The sample was PBMCs. These receptors were obtained from a human donor in good health (CMV status not recorded). Some clones in this sample may be carry-over from other donors' samples. Both conserved end residues are part of each CDR3. D genes are given only for firm matches. Clone sizes are given selectively: once, few, many, or a class where the clone is expanded.

d_gene	abundance	v_gene	j_gene	CDR3nt	CDR3aa
NA	NA	TRBV6-2/TRBV6-3	TRBJ1-5	TGTGCCAGCAGTTACTTTGGGGCAAGGGGCAATCAGCCCCAGCATTTT	CASSYFGARGNQPQHF
NA	NA	TRBV19	TRBJ1-1	TGTGCCAGTAGTATACAGGTGGGGGTAGGCCCTGAAGCTTTCTTT	CASSIQVGVGPEAFF
TRBD1	many	TRBV7-2	TRBJ2-1	TGTGCCAGCAGCTTTCGTTCCGCAGGGGGCTACAATGAGCAGTTCTTC	CASSFRSAGGYNEQFF
TRBD2	many	TRBV28	TRBJ2-5	TGTGCCAGCAGTCTACTAGCGGGATTGAAGACCCAGTACTTC	CASSLLAGLKTQYF
TRBD1	NA	TRBV18	TRBJ2-2	TGTGCCAGCTCACCACAGGGACAGGCTATCACCGGGGAGCTGTTTTTT	CASSPQGQAITGELFF
TRBD1	few	TRBV29-1	TRBJ1-1	TGCAGCGTTGAAGACGGGACAGGCGGGGCTGAAGCTTTCTTT	CSVEDGTGGAEAFF
NA	NA	TRBV27	TRBJ2-3	TGTGCCAGCAGTTTCCACCCTAGCACAGATACGCAGTATTTT	CASSFHPSTDTQYF
NA	few	TRBV30	TRBJ1-3	TGTGCCTTGAAGCAGCTACACTCTGGAAACACCATATATTTT	CALKQLHSGNTIYF
TRBD2	few	TRBV24-1	TRBJ2-1	TGTGCCACCAGCCTGACTAGCGGGGGTTCAAATGAGCAGTTCTTC	CATSLTSGGSNEQFF
TRBD2	NA	TRBV20-1	TRBJ2-7	TGCAGTGCGATACTAGCGGGAGAATCCTACGAGCAGTACTTC	CSAILAGESYEQYF
NA	many	TRBV12-3/TRBV12-4	TRBJ2-5	TGTGCCAGCAGTTTTTCCCACCAAGAGACCCAGTACTTC	CASSFSHQETQYF
NA	many	TRBV6-6	TRBJ1-5	TGTGCCAGCAGTCCCCTGGAGCTAAGCAATCAGCCCCAGCATTTT	CASSPLELSNQPQHF
TRBD1	many	TRBV25-1	TRBJ2-6	TGTGCCAGCGCCCGGGACAGGGAACCTGGGGCCAACGTCCTGACTTTC	CASARDREPGANVLTF
NA	many	TRBV7-2	TRBJ1-2	TGTGCCAGCGCGAGCACCGCTAACTATGGCTACACCTTC	CASASTANYGYTF
TRBD1	many	TRBV7-2	TRBJ1-6	TGTGCCAGCAGCTTCAGTGACAGGGCTAATTCACCCCTCCACTTT	CASSFSDRANSPLHF
NA	many	TRBV6-8	TRBJ1-1	TGTGCCAGCAGTTACATGGTTCCTCTCTCAGGCAGGGGCGCTTTCTTT	CASSYMVPLSGRGAFF
NA	few	TRBV20-1	TRBJ1-1	TGCAGTGCTAGATTGGGCGTCGCTGAAGCTTTCTTT	CSARLGVAEAFF
NA	many	TRBV30	TRBJ1-1	TGTGCCTGGACCTTTGGGGCAGCAGTTTGGGTCACTGAAGCTTTCTTT	CAWTFGAAVWVTEAFF
TRBD2	NA	TRBV3-1	TRBJ2-3	TGTGCCAGCAGTTCGAATTTCCGAGGCGGGAGGGCCGTAACAGATACGCAGTATTTT	CASSSNFRGGRAVTDTQYF
NA	few	TRBV20-1	TRBJ2-7	TGCAGTGCCAGCCGACGAGTCATGTCCGAGCAGTACTTC	CSASRRVMSEQYF
NA	many	TRBV7-8	TRBJ2-7	TGTGCCAGCAGCTTAGGGACTTTCTCCTACGAGCAGTACTTC	CASSLGTFSYEQYF
NA	few	TRBV12-3/TRBV12-4	TRBJ1-1	TGTGCCAGCAGTTTGAGTAACAGGGTCGGCACTGAAGCTTTCTTT	CASSLSNRVGTEAFF
TRBD1	many	TRBV28	TRBJ1-1	TGTGCCAGCAGTTCGCCAGGGACAGCTAGAAACACTGAAGCTTTCTTT	CASSSPGTARNTEAFF
NA	many	TRBV29-1	TRBJ2-1	TGCAGCGTTGACTCCCAGGGATCCGTCAATGAGCAGTTCTTC	CSVDSQGSVNEQFF
NA	few	TRBV30	TRBJ2-7	TGTGCCTGGAGTGTACTGGGCCACGAGCAGTACTTC	CAWSVLGHEQYF
NA	NA	TRBV28	TRBJ2-3	TGTGCCAGCAGTTTGGGTAGCACTAGCACAGATACGCAGTATTTT	CASSLGSTSTDTQYF
TRBD2	many	TRBV7-9	TRBJ2-1	TGTGCCAGCAGTCCTCTAGCGGGAGTCAGTGAGCAGTTCTTC	CASSPLAGVSEQFF
NA	many	TRBV6-1	TRBJ1-5	TGTGCCAGCAGGGCGTCGGGGATTAATCAGCCCCAGCATTTT	CASRASGINQPQHF
NA	many	TRBV4-2	TRBJ2-7	TGTGCCAGCAGCCAAGAAGGGCATTCTGGCTACGAGCAGTACTTC	CASSQEGHSGYEQYF
NA	few	TRBV28	TRBJ1-1	TGTGCCAGCAGTCTATCCCCACCTACCCAGAACACTGAAGCTTTCTTT	CASSLSPPTQNTEAFF
TRBD1	few	TRBV9	TRBJ1-6	TGTGCCAGCAGCACAGGGGGTGGCAATTCACCCCTCCACTTT	CASSTGGGNSPLHF
NA	few	TRBV20-1	TRBJ2-4	TGCAGTGCTAGAGATATTGTGTTAGCCAAAAACATTCAGTACTTC	CSARDIVLAKNIQYF
NA	many	TRBV6-2/TRBV6-3	TRBJ2-1	TGTGCCAGCAGGGGAGCAGCGCAGAGCTCCTACAATGAGCAGTTCTTC	CASRGAAQSSYNEQFF